The 28 T cell receptor beta chains below all came from one sample that was sequenced in a study of cytomegalovirus exposure and HLA in healthy donors. 13 Jbeta primers and 60 Vbeta primers were used for the PCR. Data came from immunoSEQ multiplex PCR; TCRdb stores just in-frame clones and leaves some out. The sample carries 85,000 to 100,000 clones, roughly four fifths recorded once. Sequenced input: PBMCs. Receptors originate from a human donor in good health.

The sample holds a few counts of this clone. This chain connects TRBV5-1 to TRBJ2-7; no clear D gene. The V end was cut by 1 base, the J end by 5 bases, with 7 bases between. CDR1 and CDR2 from the germline V gene are SGHRS and YFSETQ. The CDR3 consists of 12 residues. The CDR3 spells CASSLRVNEQYF. The CDR3 DNA follows: TGCGCCAGCAGCTTGAGAGTTAACGAGCAGTACTTC.

CDR3 sequence: CASSQGLRNNEQFF. The CDR3 region has the DNA TGCGCCAGCAGCCAAGGTCTGCGGAACAATGAGCAGTTCTTC. The V gene is TRBV4-3, the J gene TRBJ2-1; D gene unclear. Deletions cut 1 base from V and 5 bases from J, with 9 bases between. The CDR3 is made up of 14 amino acids. Germline V lookup: CDR1 LGHNA, CDR2 YSLEER.

In its sample, this clone was seen once. The V gene is TRBV9, the J gene TRBJ2-2; 7 positions agree with TRBD2. CDR1 is SGDLS and CDR2 is YYNGEE in the germline V gene. The CDR3 is made up of 15 amino acids. V gave up 0 bases and J gave up 3 bases; unmatched junction bases: 2. The CDR3 here is CASSVAGGYTGELFF. The CDR3 DNA follows: TGTGCCAGCAGCGTAGCGGGGGGATACACCGGGGAGCTGTTTTTT.

DNA for the CDR3: TGTGCCAGCAGCTTGACGGGGGCCCTAGCGGGAGTCCCCTACGAGCAGTACTTC. It specifies CASSLTGALAGVPYEQYF. The J gene is TRBJ2-7, the V gene TRBV5-6; TRBD2 matches 10 bases. This CDR3 contains 18 residues. Germline V lookup: CDR1 SGHDT, CDR2 YYEEEE. Germline trimming cut 1 base from V and 2 bases from J; bases unmatched to any gene: 12.

The V gene is TRBV6-5, the J gene TRBJ2-7; 10 bases map to TRBD1. The germline V gene has CDR1 MNHEY and CDR2 SVGAGI. V shed 8 bases and J 3 bases; nucleotides not matched to a gene: 4. This CDR3 contains 13 residues. CDR3 sequence: CASARDRGYEQYF. The CDR3 DNA sequence: TGTGCCAGCGCTAGGGACAGGGGCTACGAGCAGTACTTC.

As for this clone: Relative to the germline gene, one junction end is altered; a read error may explain this. The CDR3 spells CASTLTGGDGAFF. Written as DNA, the CDR3 is TGCGCCAGCACCTTGACGGGGGGCGATGGAGCTTTCTTT. The chain uses TRBV5-1 and TRBJ1-1; possible D gene TRBD1, 6 bases. This CDR3 spans 13 amino acids. Germline CDR1 is SGHRS and CDR2 is YFSETQ. The full variable domain, in which reference TRBV5-1 and TRBJ1-1 provide the parts outside the CDR3, is KAGVTQTPRYLIKTRGQQVTLSCSPISGHRSVSWYQQTPGQGLQFLFEYFSETQRNKGNFPGRFSGRQFSNSRSEMNVSTLELGDSALYLCASTLTGGDGAFFGQGTRLTVV.

This chain links TRBV9 with TRBJ2-6; D may be TRBD1 (6 bases). The CDR3 covers 18 residues. V lost 4 bases and J lost 0, with 17 bases in between. The germline V gene encodes CDR1 SGDLS and CDR2 YYNGEE. Here the CDR3 DNA reads TGTGCCAGCAGCCCACACAGGGAACCCTCCTCTGGGGCCAACGTCCTGACTTTC. Protein product: CASSPHREPSSGANVLTF.

The chain recombines TRBV19 with TRBJ2-3; 7 bases fit TRBD2. This CDR3 contains 17 residues. CDR1 and CDR2 from the germline V gene are LNHDA and SQIVND (reference sequence). V lost 4 bases to trimming and J lost 3 bases; unmatched junction nucleotides: 13. The CDR3 loop reads CASSSGSSSRFTDTQYF. In DNA, the CDR3 is TGTGCCAGTAGTAGCGGGAGTTCCTCCCGGTTTACAGATACGCAGTATTTT.

The V and J genes are TRBV7-2 and TRBJ2-2; 9 positions match TRBD1. V shed 3 bases, J shed 7 bases, and the junction held 0 bases outside the gene matches. This CDR3 region has 13 residues. The V gene's germline CDR1 is SGHTA and CDR2 FQGNSA. CDR3 nucleotides: TGTGCCAGCAGCTTGGACAGGGGCGGGGAGCTGTTTTTT. Protein sequence: CASSLDRGGELFF.

The chain couples TRBV10-3 to TRBJ2-3, with 12 bases identical to TRBD1. Germline CDR1 ENHRY, CDR2 SYGVKD. The CDR3 length is 17 residues. The J segment lost 3 bases and the V segment lost 6 bases, leaving 10 bases of the junction unmatched. The CDR3 sequence is CAISYPGQGARTDTQYF. The DNA for the CDR3 is TGTGCCATCAGCTACCCGGGACAGGGGGCGCGAACAGATACGCAGTATTTT.

The chain has TRBV2 and TRBJ2-1; perhaps TRBD2 as D (5 bases). Germline assignment: CDR1 SNHLY and CDR2 FYNNEI. The CDR3 extends over 18 amino acids. Trimming took 0 bases from V and 7 from J, leaving 22 bases between them. The CDR3 reads CASSEARFSGSSYNEQFF. The DNA of the CDR3 is TGTGCCAGCAGTGAAGCGAGGTTTAGTGGGAGTTCTTATAATGAGCAGTTCTTC.

The rearrangement links TRBV7-8 to TRBJ2-5, with D tentatively TRBD2 (5 bases). The J call is uncertain, as TRBJ2-7 better fits the DNA end. CDR1 is SGHVS, CDR2 FQNEAQ, per germline. The CDR3 has 15 residues. The CDR3 DNA reads as TGTGCCAGCAGCTTAGGTCTCGAGGGTGCCTACGAGCAGTACTTC. This encodes CASSLGLEGAYEQYF.

A few counts support this clone. V and J are TRBV18 and TRBJ2-7; 10 nucleotides line up with TRBD1. Germline V gene lookup returns CDR1 KGHSH and CDR2 LQKENI. CDR3 length: 14 residues. J gave up 3 bases and V 6 bases, and 5 bases lay outside the gene matches. The CDR3 sequence: CASSTGQGNYEQYF. CDR3 bases: TGTGCCAGCTCCACGGGACAGGGGAACTACGAGCAGTACTTC.

The sample holds one count of this clone. The V call is TRBV6-5, the J call TRBJ2-7; TRBD1 is a possible D gene (5 bases). Trimming pared 3 bases from V and 2 bases from J, leaving 11 bases between. This CDR3 comprises 14 residues. Germline CDR1 and CDR2: MNHEY and SVGAGI. In DNA, the CDR3 is TGTGCCAGCAGTTATTCTACAGGAACCTACGAGCAGTACTTC. Amino acids: CASSYSTGTYEQYF.

This chain uses TRBV4-3 with TRBJ1-1; weak D call: TRBD1 (5 bases). Trimming removed 6 bases from V and 5 bases from J, with 16 bases in between. The length of the CDR3 is 14 residues. Germline V lookup: CDR1 LGHNA, CDR2 YSLEER. DNA for the CDR3: TGCGCCAGCAGACAAAGCAGGGTTTGGACTGAAGCTTTCTTT. This encodes CASRQSRVWTEAFF.

V usage is TRBV7-6 and J usage is TRBJ2-7, with TRBD1 matching 9 bases. V was clipped by 4 bases and J by 5 bases; unmatched bases: 3. Germline CDR1 reads SGHVS; CDR2 reads FNYEAQ. The CDR3 sequence is 13 residues long. In DNA, the CDR3 is TGTGCCAGCAGCTCTGGGACAGGGAACGAGCAGTACTTC. Translated: CASSSGTGNEQYF.

Comment on this clone: At one boundary the junction diverges from the germline segment, which might be a read error. This rearrangement joins TRBV4-1 to TRBJ1-2; D uncertain. In germline, CDR1 is MGHRA, CDR2 YSYEKL. This CDR3 has 9 amino acids. The CDR3 loop reads CASNSVYPF. DNA of the CDR3: TGCGCCAGCAATTCGGTCTACCCCTTC.

The chain combines TRBV2 with TRBJ2-1, with 9 nucleotides matching TRBD2. Germline lookup yields CDR1 SNHLY and CDR2 FYNNEI. The CDR3 has 14 amino acids. The V segment lost 7 bases and the J segment 4 bases; nucleotides outside the gene matches: 5. The chain's CDR3 is CASNQLAGYNEQFF. The CDR3 nucleotides are TGTGCCAGCAATCAGCTAGCGGGATACAATGAGCAGTTCTTC.

The chain couples TRBV14 to TRBJ2-3; TRBD2 aligns across 12 bases. Germline V gives CDR1 SGHDN, CDR2 FVKESK. The length of the CDR3 is 19 residues. V gave up 4 bases and J gave up 1 base; unmatched junction bases: 12. The CDR3 sequence: CASSPYRGRTSGGTDTQYF. DNA of the CDR3: TGTGCCAGCAGCCCCTATAGAGGCCGGACTAGCGGGGGCACAGATACGCAGTATTTT.

The genes are TRBV19 and TRBJ1-1; D might be TRBD1 (6 bases). There are 14 residues in the CDR3. Trimming cost V 6 bases and J 4 bases, with 15 bases left between them. The germline V gene has CDR1 LNHDA and CDR2 SQIVND (reference sequence). The CDR3 protein is CASSPNGGATEAFF. In DNA form, the CDR3 reads TGTGCCAGTAGCCCGAATGGGGGGGCCACTGAAGCTTTCTTT.

The chain joins TRBV5-6 to TRBJ2-6, with 12 bases fitting TRBD1. The V and J ends lost 4 bases and 4 bases, in that order; junction bases with no gene match: 6. Per germline, CDR1 SGHDT and CDR2 YYEEEE. This CDR3 has 17 residues. This chain's CDR3 is CASSLGQGAFGANVLTF. The CDR3 DNA reads as TGTGCCAGCAGCCTGGGACAGGGGGCCTTCGGGGCCAACGTCCTGACTTTC.

The chain employs TRBV18 and TRBJ1-4; TRBD1 matches at 9 bases. With V trimmed by 2 bases and J by 6 bases, 4 bases remained unmatched. This CDR3 is built from 15 residues. Germline V CDR1 and CDR2: KGHSH, LQKENI. The DNA of the CDR3 is TGTGCCAGCTCACCATACAGGGGGCGCGATGAAAAACTGTTTTTT. Amino acids: CASSPYRGRDEKLFF.

The gene calls are TRBV5-1 and TRBJ1-6, with a weak D call TRBD1 (6 bases). CDR1 and CDR2 (germline): SGHRS, YFSETQ. Trimming took off 4 bases at V and 4 bases at J, with 12 bases between the two ends. CDR3 size: 15 residues. The CDR3 sequence is CASSPRGQYNSPLHF. The DNA of the CDR3 is TGCGCCAGCAGCCCTCGAGGACAGTATAATTCACCCCTCCACTTT.

V and J are TRBV10-3 and TRBJ2-7, with TRBD1 matching over 9 bases. Trimming at V came to 6 bases and at J to 2 bases, leaving 5 bases not matched to a gene. CDR1 and CDR2 from the germline V gene are ENHRY and SYGVKD. There are 14 residues in the CDR3. The DNA for the CDR3 is TGTGCCATCAGGGGACAGGGAAGCCCCTACGAGCAGTACTTC. Residues: CAIRGQGSPYEQYF.

The chain combines TRBV19 with TRBJ2-2, with 9 bases aligning to TRBD2. CDR3 length equals 18 residues. The V and J ends lost 3 bases and 10 bases, in that order; junction bases with no gene match: 18. Per the germline V gene, CDR1 is LNHDA and CDR2 is SQIVND (reference sequence). DNA for the CDR3: TGTGCCAGTAGTATCCTGAGGGGGGGTGCGGGGGGGCAAGTGGAGCTGTTTTTT. Amino acid sequence: CASSILRGGAGGQVELFF.

This chain joins TRBV5-1 and TRBJ2-3, with D possibly matching TRBD2 (5 bases). The ends were cut back, 4 bases at V and 1 base at J, with 19 bases in the middle. In germline, CDR1 is SGHRS, CDR2 YFSETQ. The CDR3 extends over 17 amino acids. This chain's CDR3 is CASSPQPLGRGTDTQYF. The CDR3 DNA sequence: TGCGCCAGCAGCCCGCAACCACTAGGCCGCGGCACAGATACGCAGTATTTT.

This clone was observed a handful of times. This chain uses TRBV2 with TRBJ2-1; the match to TRBD2 covers 14 bases. The germline CDR1 and CDR2 sequences are SNHLY and FYNNEI. The length of the CDR3 is 13 residues. With V trimmed by 9 bases and J by 10 bases, 5 bases remained unmatched. CDR3 sequence (DNA): TGTGCCAGTCGACTAGCGGGGGGGTGGGAGCAGTTCTTC. It is translated as CASRLAGGWEQFF.

This clone was detected only a few times. V and J are TRBV6-4 and TRBJ2-5; 8 bases fit TRBD1. Germline V CDR1 and CDR2: MRHNA, SNTAGT. V shed 5 bases, J shed 3 bases, and the junction held 11 bases outside the gene matches. There are 16 residues in the CDR3. The CDR3 sequence is CASSYRGFIGEETQYF. CDR3 DNA sequence: TGTGCCAGCAGTTACAGGGGGTTCATCGGGGAAGAGACCCAGTACTTC.